This TCR beta chain was observed in a study of response to subunit inactivated influenza vaccine. General study results and limits: A suggestion made by the authors is that each seasonal influenza vaccination recruits few new T cells.

MiXCR was run by TCRdb on the RT-PCR reads, yielding one entry per CDR3 protein. This table holds 540,000 or so distinct CDR3 sequences, under 15% found once. Germline values: CDR1 SGHRS, CDR2 YFSETQ. This CDR3 region has 15 residues. The V and J ends lost 4 bases and 2 bases respectively, with 16 bases between them. Worth noting for this clonotype: Its antigen is still unknown.

The TCR originated in a man aged 45 to 65 who received an inactivated influenza vaccine. The V call is TRBV5-1, the J call TRBJ2-7; D perhaps matches TRBD2 (6 bases). This sample comprised PBMCs from blood, obtained 40 to 50 days after vaccination. The CDR3 here is CASSPGGVNPYEQYF. DNA for the CDR3: TGCGCCAGCAGCCCTGGAGGGGTTAACCCCTACGAGCAGTACTTC.